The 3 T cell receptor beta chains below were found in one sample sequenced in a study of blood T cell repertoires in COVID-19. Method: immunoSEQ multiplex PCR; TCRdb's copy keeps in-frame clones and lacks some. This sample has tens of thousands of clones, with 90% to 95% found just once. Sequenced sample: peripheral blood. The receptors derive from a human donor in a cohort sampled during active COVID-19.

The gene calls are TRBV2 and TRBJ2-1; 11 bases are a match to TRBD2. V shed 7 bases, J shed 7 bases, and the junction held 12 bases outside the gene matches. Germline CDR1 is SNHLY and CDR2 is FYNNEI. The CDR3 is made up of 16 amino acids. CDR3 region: CASKRLAGTKGNEQFF. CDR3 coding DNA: TGTGCCAGCAAACGACTAGCGGGAACCAAAGGGAATGAGCAGTTCTTC.

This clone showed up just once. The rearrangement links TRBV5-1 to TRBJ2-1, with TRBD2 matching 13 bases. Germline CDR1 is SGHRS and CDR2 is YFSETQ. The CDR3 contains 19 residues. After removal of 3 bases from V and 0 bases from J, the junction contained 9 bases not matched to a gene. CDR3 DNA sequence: TGCGCCAGCAGCTCCCCGGGACTAGCGGGGCTGAGCTCCTACAATGAGCAGTTCTTC. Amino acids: CASSSPGLAGLSSYNEQFF. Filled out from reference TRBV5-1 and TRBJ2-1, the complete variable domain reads KAGVTQTPRYLIKTRGQQVTLSCSPISGHRSVSWYQQTPGQGLQFLFEYFSETQRNKGNFPGRFSGRQFSNSRSEMNVSTLELGDSALYLCASSSPGLAGLSSYNEQFFGPGTRLTVL.

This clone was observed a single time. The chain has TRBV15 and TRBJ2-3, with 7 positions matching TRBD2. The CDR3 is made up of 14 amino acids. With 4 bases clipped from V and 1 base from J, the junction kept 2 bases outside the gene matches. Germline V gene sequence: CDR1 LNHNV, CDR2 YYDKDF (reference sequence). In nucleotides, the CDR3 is TGTGCCACCAGCAATCTAGCGGGCACAGATACGCAGTATTTT. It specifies CATSNLAGTDTQYF.